This T cell receptor beta chain was captured in a study of shared clonotypes between healthy human individuals. Study-wide findings and caveats: It was the non-shared clonotypes that had lower generation probabilities than clonotypes shared by all four donors. The genetic and exposure-history diversity represented was limited by few donors.

The input for sorted-subset replicate PCRs was 150 to 200 ng DNA, tens of thousands of T cell genomes. Sequencing used immunoSEQ multiplex PCR; TCRdb keeps in-frame clones, though not all of them. Here the sample spans hundreds of thousands of clones, 95% being singletons. Positively selected for CCR7, the CD45RO-negative cells used as naive CD8 cells excluded terminally differentiated effector memory CD45RA+ cells. The CDR3 consists of 15 residues. The J segment lost 4 bases and the V segment lost 0 bases, leaving 4 bases of the junction unmatched. The germline CDR1 and CDR2 sequences are SGDLS and YYNGEE. Comment on this clone: Its antigen is unknown. Other nucleotide sequences from this sample produce the same CDR3.

Material for sequencing was naive CD8+ T cells sorted from blood. V is TRBV9 and J is TRBJ2-1; 7 bases agree with TRBD2. The TCR comes from a woman in her twenties or thirties in good health. CDR3 DNA sequence: TGTGCCAGCAGCGTAGGGCTAGCGGATTACAATGAGCAGTTCTTC. This translates into CASSVGLADYNEQFF. The full variable domain, completed using reference TRBV9 and TRBJ2-1, is DSGVTQTPKHLITATGQRVTLRCSPRSGDLSVYWYQQSLDQGLQFLIQYYNGEERAKGNILERFSAQQFPDLHSELNLSSLELGDSALYFCASSVGLADYNEQFFGPGTRLTVL.